This TCR beta chain originates from a study of blood T cell repertoires in COVID-19. Study summary: Some COVID-19 samples were acute and others convalescent; all came from the United States, Italy and Spain.

CDR1 and CDR2 from the germline V gene are SGHDT and YYEEEE. This CDR3 is built from 13 residues. The V end was cut by 4 bases, the J end by 5 bases, with 9 bases between. Assay: immunoSEQ multiplex PCR; the TCRdb copy retains only in-frame clones and omits some. The sample has roughly 79,000 clones, 80% to 85% seen once. The V and J genes are TRBV5-6 and TRBJ1-4; perhaps TRBD1 as D (6 bases). This sequence was found in a man in his fifties or sixties with acute or convalescent COVID-19. The source material was peripheral blood. Here the CDR3 DNA reads TGTGCCAGCAGCACCGGACAGAATGAAAAACTGTTTTTT. The encoded protein is CASSTGQNEKLFF.